The following is a T cell receptor (beta chain) sequence with its context. V trimming: 6 bases; J trimming: 0 bases; junction bases outside the gene matches: 9. The CDR3 totals 16 residues. This sample was taken from a study of response to subunit inactivated influenza vaccine. One entry per CDR3 protein results from TCRdb running MiXCR on the RT-PCR reads. The sample contains fewer than 400,000 distinct CDR3 sequences, just over 20% of which appear only once. The sequencing here drew on PBMCs from blood, taken less than 22 months after vaccination. This sequence originates from a man aged 50 to 75 who received an inactivated influenza vaccine. The chain carries TRBV12-3 or TRBV12-4 and TRBJ1-2; TRBD1 matches at 8 bases. The CDR3 is CASSGQGSSTNYGYTF. In DNA, the CDR3 is TGTGCCAGCAGCGGACAGGGTAGCTCAACTAACTATGGCTACACCTTC.